This T cell receptor beta chain derives from a study of spatial heterogeneity in lung cancer. Study as a whole: In raw reads, more than 9.5 appearances on average were recorded for each unique TCR and UMI combination.

Germline V gives CDR1 MNHEY, CDR2 SVGAGI. The CDR3 has 15 residues. Trimming at V came to 5 bases and at J to 5 bases, leaving 11 bases not matched to a gene. From the 5' RACE reads, TCRdb called clonotypes with MiXCR, one entry per CDR3 protein. The data show fewer than 30,000 distinct CDR3 sequences, 4.5% to 7.5% seen once. The time point is: blood at routine non-recurrence follow-up after resection. Without sorting, whole RNA was sequenced from tumor, nontumor lung or frozen PBMC. This clonotype has at least ten counts. The specimen was PBMCs, collected at follow-up. The sequence came from a male donor with early-stage non-small cell lung cancer. J is TRBJ2-7 and V is TRBV6-5; 8 nucleotides align to TRBD2. CDR3 amino acids: CASSLIGGALNEQYF. Written as DNA, the CDR3 is TGTGCCAGCAGTCTGATCGGGGGGGCGTTAAACGAGCAGTACTTC.